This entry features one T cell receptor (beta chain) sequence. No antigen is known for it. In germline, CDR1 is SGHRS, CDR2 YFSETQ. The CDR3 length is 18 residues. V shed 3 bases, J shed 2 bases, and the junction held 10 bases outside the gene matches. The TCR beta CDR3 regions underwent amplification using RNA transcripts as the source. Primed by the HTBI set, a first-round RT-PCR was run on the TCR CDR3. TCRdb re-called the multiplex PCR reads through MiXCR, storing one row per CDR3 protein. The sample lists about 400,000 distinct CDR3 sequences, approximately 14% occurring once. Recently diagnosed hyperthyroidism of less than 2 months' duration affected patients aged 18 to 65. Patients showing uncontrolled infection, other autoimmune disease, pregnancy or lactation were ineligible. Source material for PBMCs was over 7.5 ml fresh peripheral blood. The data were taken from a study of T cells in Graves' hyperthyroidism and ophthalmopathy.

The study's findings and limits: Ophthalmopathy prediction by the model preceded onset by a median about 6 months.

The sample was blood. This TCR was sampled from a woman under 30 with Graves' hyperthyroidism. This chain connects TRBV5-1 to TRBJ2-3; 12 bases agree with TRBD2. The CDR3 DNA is TGCGCCAGCAGCTGCCGACAGGGGACTAGCGGGCACACAGATACGCAGTATTTT. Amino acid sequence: CASSCRQGTSGHTDTQYF.